This TCR beta chain was documented in a study of T cells after posttransplantation cyclophosphamide. Points from the study as a whole: After PTCy, TRB diversity resembled that of CNI/methotrexate controls.

Treatment was busulfan-fludarabine conditioning, a marrow graft, and cyclophosphamide on days +3 and +4. This clone was counted many times. The antigen is not known. Germline V CDR1 and CDR2: KGHSH, LQKENI. V lost 4 bases and J 0 bases, leaving 12 bases between the germline ends. The CDR3 has 16 amino acids. The table came from immunoSEQ multiplex PCR; TCRdb's copy has only in-frame clones and leaves some out. The table lists 14,000 or so clones, with no singletons. This clonotype was obtained from a female patient aged 35-55 years who received an allogeneic stem cell transplant from a related donor, was CMV-positive, and had no GVHD. Some T cells may be provided by the graft donor. The input for sequencing was PBMCs, taken 1162 days after allogeneic stem cell transplant with posttransplant cyclophosphamide. V usage is TRBV18 and J usage is TRBJ1-4; the D gene is possibly TRBD1 (5 bases). The CDR3 loop is CASSLGESATNEKLFF. CDR3 nucleotide sequence: TGTGCCAGCTCACTAGGGGAATCGGCAACTAATGAAAAACTGTTTTTT.